The entry that follows covers one TCR beta chain sequence. This entry belongs to a study of blood T cell repertoires in COVID-19. As for the study in general: Material from acute and convalescent COVID-19 was sourced from the United States, Italy and Spain. The analysed material was cDNA or gDNA that came from T cells, B-cell-depleted T cells, or PBMCs.

Original processing methods: Reference gene primers were amplified, and this amplification served to estimate nucleated cell counts. Clones were read by immunoSEQ multiplex PCR, and TCRdb kept only the in-frame ones, dropping some. Clone size and the V and J calls come from that table; the DNA yielded D and trimming. Of around 250,000 clones listed, about nine tenths are singletons. J lost 2 bases, V lost 6 bases, and 4 bases had no gene match. The CDR3 extends over 15 amino acids. From germline, CDR1 is ENHRY and CDR2 SYGVKD. V is TRBV10-3 and J is TRBJ2-5, with 12 bases aligning to TRBD2. The TCR sequence derives from a woman aged 60-75 years who had recovered from COVID-19. Material for sequencing was peripheral blood. CDR3 in DNA: TGTGCCATCAGAGGGACTAGCGGGCCTCAAGAGACCCAGTACTTC. This sequence encodes CAIRGTSGPQETQYF.